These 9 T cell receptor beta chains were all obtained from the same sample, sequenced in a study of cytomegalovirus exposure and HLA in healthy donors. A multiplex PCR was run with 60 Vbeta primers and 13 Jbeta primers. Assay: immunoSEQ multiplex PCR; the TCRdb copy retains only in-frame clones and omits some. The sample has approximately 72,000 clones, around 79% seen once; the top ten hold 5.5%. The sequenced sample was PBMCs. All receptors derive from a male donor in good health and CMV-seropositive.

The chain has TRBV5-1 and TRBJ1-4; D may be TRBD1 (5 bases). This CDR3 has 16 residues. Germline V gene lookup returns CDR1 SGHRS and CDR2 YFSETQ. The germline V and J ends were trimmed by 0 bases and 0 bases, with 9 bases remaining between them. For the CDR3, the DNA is TGCGCCAGCAGCTTGGCCGGGGGGACAACTAATGAAAAACTGTTTTTT. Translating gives CASSLAGGTTNEKLFF.

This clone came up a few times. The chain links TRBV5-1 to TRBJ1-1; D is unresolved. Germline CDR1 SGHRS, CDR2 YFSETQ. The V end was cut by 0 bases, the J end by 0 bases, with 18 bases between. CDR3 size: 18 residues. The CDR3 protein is CASSLVFRGPVMNTEAFF. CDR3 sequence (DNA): TGCGCCAGCAGCTTGGTTTTTCGGGGTCCCGTAATGAACACTGAAGCTTTCTTT. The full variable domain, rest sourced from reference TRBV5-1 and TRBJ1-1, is KAGVTQTPRYLIKTRGQQVTLSCSPISGHRSVSWYQQTPGQGLQFLFEYFSETQRNKGNFPGRFSGRQFSNSRSEMNVSTLELGDSALYLCASSLVFRGPVMNTEAFFGQGTRLTVV.

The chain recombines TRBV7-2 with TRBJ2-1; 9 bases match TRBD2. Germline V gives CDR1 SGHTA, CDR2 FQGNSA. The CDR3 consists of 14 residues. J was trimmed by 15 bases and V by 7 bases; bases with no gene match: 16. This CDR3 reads CASTQLSGGFVRFF. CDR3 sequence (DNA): TGTGCCAGCACCCAACTCAGCGGGGGGTTCGTACGGTTCTTC.

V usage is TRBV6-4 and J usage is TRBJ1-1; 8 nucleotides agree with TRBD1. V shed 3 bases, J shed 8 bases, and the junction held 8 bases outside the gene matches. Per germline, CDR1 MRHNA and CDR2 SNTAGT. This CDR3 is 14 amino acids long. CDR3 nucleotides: TGTGCCAGCAGTGATCGGGGGGCAGGGGGCGAAGCTTTCTTT. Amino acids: CASSDRGAGGEAFF.

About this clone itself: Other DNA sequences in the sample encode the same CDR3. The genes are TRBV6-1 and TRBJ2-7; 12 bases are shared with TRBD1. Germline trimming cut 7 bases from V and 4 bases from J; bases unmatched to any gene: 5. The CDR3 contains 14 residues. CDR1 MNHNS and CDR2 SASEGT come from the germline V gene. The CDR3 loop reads CASNRDRGRYEQYF. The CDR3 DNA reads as TGTGCCAGCAACCGGGACAGGGGGCGGTACGAGCAGTACTTC.

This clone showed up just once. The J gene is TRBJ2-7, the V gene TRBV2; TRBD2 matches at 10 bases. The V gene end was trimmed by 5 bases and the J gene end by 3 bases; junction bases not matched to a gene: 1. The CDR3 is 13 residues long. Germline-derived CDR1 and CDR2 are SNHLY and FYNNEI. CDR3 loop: CASSSSGGYEQYF. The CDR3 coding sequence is TGTGCCAGCAGTTCTAGCGGGGGCTACGAGCAGTACTTC.

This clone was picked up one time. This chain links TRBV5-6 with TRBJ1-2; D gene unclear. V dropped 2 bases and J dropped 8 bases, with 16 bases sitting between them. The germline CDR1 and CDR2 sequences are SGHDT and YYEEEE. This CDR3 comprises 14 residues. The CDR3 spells CASSLTSLLFGYTF. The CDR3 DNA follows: TGTGCCAGCAGCTTAACTTCTCTCCTCTTCGGCTACACCTTC. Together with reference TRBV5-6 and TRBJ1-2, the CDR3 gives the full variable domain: DAGVTQSPTHLIKTRGQQVTLRCSPKSGHDTVSWYQQALGQGPQFIFQYYEEEERQRGNFPDRFSGHQFPNYSSELNVNALLLGDSALYLCASSLTSLLFGYTFGSGTRLTVV.

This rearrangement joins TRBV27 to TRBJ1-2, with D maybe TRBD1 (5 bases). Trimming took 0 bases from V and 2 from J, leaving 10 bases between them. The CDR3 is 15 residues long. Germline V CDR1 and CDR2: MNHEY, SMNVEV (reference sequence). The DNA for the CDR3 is TGTGCCAGCAGTTTATCAGGGGCGGCAAACTATGGCTACACCTTC. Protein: CASSLSGAANYGYTF.

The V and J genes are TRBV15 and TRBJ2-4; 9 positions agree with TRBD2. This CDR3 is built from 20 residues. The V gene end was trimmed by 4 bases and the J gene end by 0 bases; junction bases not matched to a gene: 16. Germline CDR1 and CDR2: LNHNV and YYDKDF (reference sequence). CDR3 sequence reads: CATSKAGGLHLNLAKNIQYF. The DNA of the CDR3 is TGTGCCACCAGCAAAGCGGGGGGACTCCACCTAAACTTAGCCAAAAACATTCAGTACTTC.